The clone carrying this T cell receptor beta chain has a handful of counts. Its antigen is undetermined. TCRdb re-called the 5' RACE reads through MiXCR, storing one row per CDR3 protein. The data hold approximately 690,000 distinct CDR3 sequences, with 5.5% to 7.5% observed a single time. Deletions cut 5 bases from V and 3 bases from J, with 11 bases between. The CDR3 length is 14 residues. Per germline, CDR1 SEHNR and CDR2 FQNEAQ (reference sequence). These data come from a study of identical twins. Study outcomes and limitations: Insertions were reduced in abundant cord blood beta clonotypes but not in memory repertoires. A partial confounding effect on zero-insertion analyses could come from invariant MAIT and iNKT cells.

Sequencing used naive T cells sorted from blood. The gene calls are TRBV7-9 and TRBJ2-1; perhaps TRBD1 as D (6 bases). This sequence was found in a man younger than 35 in good health. The CDR3 reads CASSPQGNYNEQFF. As DNA, the CDR3 is TGTGCCAGCAGCCCACAGGGTAACTACAATGAGCAGTTCTTC. Variable domain in full (rest from reference TRBV7-9 and TRBJ2-1): DTGVSQNPRHKITKRGQNVTFRCDPISEHNRLYWYRQTLGQGPEFLTYFQNEAQLEKSRLLSDRFSAERPKGSFSTLEIQRTEQGDSAMYLCASSPQGNYNEQFFGPGTRLTVL.